This record looks at one T cell receptor beta chain sequence and its context. This specimen comes from a study of blood T cell repertoires in COVID-19. Whole-study context: Acute and convalescent COVID-19 specimens originated in the United States, Italy and Spain. From T cells, B-cell-depleted T cells, or PBMCs came the material, which was cDNA or gDNA.

In the source study's methods: The authors estimated nucleated cell counts from reference gene primer amplification. Only in-frame clones appear in the TCRdb table, and some are missing; sequencing was by immunoSEQ multiplex PCR. V and J calls and clone size follow that table, whereas D and trimming were derived from the DNA. The sample holds 250,000 to 350,000 clones, roughly 90% seen once. The clonotype was recovered from a woman in her forties or fifties who had recovered from COVID-19. Sequencing was done on a sample of peripheral blood.

In nucleotides, the CDR3 is TGTGCCAGGACAGGGGGAACTGAAGCTTTCTTT. It translates to CARTGGTEAFF. This rearrangement joins TRBV2 to TRBJ1-1; TRBD1 matches at 9 bases. The CDR3 loop spans 11 amino acids. Trimming cost V 9 bases and J 5 bases; bases outside gene matches: 1. Looked up from germline, CDR1 is SNHLY and CDR2 is FYNNEI.